This is a list of T cell receptor beta chains from one sample in a study of cytomegalovirus exposure and HLA in healthy donors. Profiled with immunoSEQ multiplex PCR; TCRdb holds only in-frame clones, not every one. The profile shows under 400,000 clones, nearly 90% of them singletons. The sequencing input was PBMCs. These receptors were collected from a man aged 25-45 years in good health and CMV-seronegative. The CDR3 runs from the conserved cysteine through the conserved F or W. The D gene is left open where the match is weak.

>TRBJ2-3|TRBV5-1|NA|12
TGCGCCAGCAGCTTGGTCTCAGATACGCAGTATTTT
CASSLVSDTQYF
>TRBJ1-5|TRBV4-1|NA|17
TGCGCCAGCAGCCAAGGCCGCGGGGGAGCGAGCAATCAGCCCCAGCATTTT
CASSQGRGGASNQPQHF
>TRBJ1-2|TRBV5-1|TRBD1|14
TGCGCCAGCAGCTTGGGGGACAGGGACTATGGCTACACCTTC
CASSLGDRDYGYTF
>TRBJ2-3|TRBV6-4|TRBD2|15
TGTGCCAGCAGTGCCGGACTAGCGGATACAGATACGCAGTATTTT
CASSAGLADTDTQYF
>TRBJ2-7|TRBV4-3|TRBD2|16
TGCGCCAGCAGCCAAGATCACCGGGGGGGAGACTACGAGCAGTACTTC
CASSQDHRGGDYEQYF
>TRBJ2-5|TRBV13|TRBD2|13
TGTGCCAGCAGCCCTAGCGGGGGACAGACCCAGTACTTC
CASSPSGGQTQYF
>TRBJ2-3|TRBV5-4|TRBD2|15
TGTGCCAGCAGCTTGCGGCGGGGGGGCGGAGATACGCAGTATTTT
CASSLRRGGGDTQYF
>TRBJ2-2|TRBV7-2|TRBD1|16
TGTGCCAGCAGCTTCTCCGGGACAGGGTACGGCGGGGAGCTGTTTTTT
CASSFSGTGYGGELFF
>TRBJ1-2|TRBV7-2|TRBD1|14
TGTGCCAGCAGCTCAAGACAGGGGGCGGATGGCTACACCTTC
CASSSRQGADGYTF
>TRBJ2-7|TRBV4-1|NA|15
TGCGCCAGCAGCCAAGAGGTGTCTAAACTCTACGAGCAGTACTTC
CASSQEVSKLYEQYF
>TRBJ2-7|TRBV6-1|TRBD2|14
TGTGCCAGCAAGAGGGGACTATCGACCTACGAGCAGTACTTC
CASKRGLSTYEQYF
>TRBJ1-2|TRBV6-6|NA|13
TGTGCCAGCAGTTACGACAACTACTATGGCTACACCTTC
CASSYDNYYGYTF
>TRBJ1-2|TRBV6-1|TRBD1|13
TGTGCCAGCAGGGGACAGGCCAACTATGGCTACACCTTC
CASRGQANYGYTF